The sequence of this T cell receptor (beta chain) was determined in a study of CD8+CD57+ T cells in acquired aplastic anemia. Patients picked for sequencing had shown CD8+CD57+ cell expansion detected by flow cytometry. The cohort consisted entirely of patients having severe acquired aplastic anemia. Regarding the study as a whole: Patients and controls shared twenty-nine CD8+ CDR3 sequences, highly expressed in patients.

With regard to this clonotype: Its antigen is undetermined.

The germline gives CDR1 SGHRS, CDR2 YFSETQ. The CDR3 is 14 residues long. V lost 0 bases, J lost 8 bases, and 14 bases lay in between. The study profiled TCR beta VDJ and CDR3 using genomic DNA as template. In TCRdb, the reads were re-called with MiXCR into one record per CDR3 protein. The data contain approximately 300,000 distinct CDR3 sequences, around three fifths of them seen just once; the ten biggest clones take up 1% to 1.5%. This TCR was recovered from a human donor with aplastic anemia. The source material was sorted CD4+, CD8+, or CD8+CD57+ T cells (not recorded which) from PBMCs. The chain couples TRBV5-1 to TRBJ1-2, with D maybe TRBD1 (5 bases). Here the CDR3 reads CASSLAGKGLGYTF. The CDR3 nucleotides are TGCGCCAGCAGCTTGGCCGGGAAGGGGCTAGGCTACACCTTC.